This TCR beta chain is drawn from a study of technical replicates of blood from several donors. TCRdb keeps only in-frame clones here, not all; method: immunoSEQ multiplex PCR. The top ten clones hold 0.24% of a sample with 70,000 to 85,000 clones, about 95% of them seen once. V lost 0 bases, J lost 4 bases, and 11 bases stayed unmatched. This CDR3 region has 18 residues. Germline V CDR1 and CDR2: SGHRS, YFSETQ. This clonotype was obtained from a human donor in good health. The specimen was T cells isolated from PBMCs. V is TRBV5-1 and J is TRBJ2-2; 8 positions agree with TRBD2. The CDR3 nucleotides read TGCGCCAGCAGCTTGGCTCCCGGGGGGGCCCAGCGCACCGGGGAGCTGTTTTTT. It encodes CASSLAPGGAQRTGELFF.